Included here is one TCR beta chain sequence, with context. The target antigen is unknown. The sample belongs to a study of OX40 agonist ivuxolimab in advanced cancers. In the study overall: The mean age was around 56 years, ranging from roughly 23 to 79, with about 87% of participants male. Study results and limitations: Still undetermined is the antigen specificity of the expanded peripheral T cells. At 0.1 to 3.0 mg/kg, clonal expansion of CD4+ and CD8+ blood T cells had occurred by week 6. The mean number of expanded clones was higher in CD8+ T cells than in CD4+.

Produced via immunoSEQ multiplex PCR; TCRdb's table is partial and in-frame only. The sample holds about 49,000 clones; 85% to 95% are singletons and the top ten take 11%. CDR3 length equals 14 residues. In germline, CDR1 is MNHEY, CDR2 SVGAGI. The V end lost 3 bases, the J end lost 1 base, and 10 bases lay between the germline ends. This receptor was identified in an adult with an advanced solid tumor such as melanoma, head and neck, liver or kidney cancer. The sample in question was CD4+ or CD8+ T cells sorted from blood, obtained in a trial of the OX40 agonist ivuxolimab. This chain joins TRBV6-5 and TRBJ2-7; D may be TRBD2 (5 bases). The CDR3 loop is CASSYPGGSYEQYF. CDR3 DNA: TGTGCCAGCAGTTATCCCGGAGGTTCCTACGAGCAGTACTTC.